The T cell receptor (beta chain) described here comes from a study of T-cell reconstitution after alpha-beta-depleted transplantation in children. The trim removed 3 bases at V and 7 bases at J, leaving 11 bases unmatched. CDR1 SGHRS and CDR2 YFSETQ come from the germline V gene. The CDR3 has 16 residues. This clonotype has a count of ten or more. Unique molecular identifiers were incorporated into the prepared TCRbeta library. TCRdb ran MiXCR on the PCR reads and lists one entry per CDR3 protein. The sample holds a few hundred thousand distinct CDR3 sequences, about 26% seen once. This receptor was taken from a girl between 2 and 10 years old with Fanconi anemia, due to receive a stem cell transplant. V is TRBV5-1 and J is TRBJ2-1; 9 bases are shared with TRBD1. The specimen comprised PBMCs, sampled before TCRalphabeta/CD19-depleted stem cell transplant. The DNA of the CDR3 is TGCGCCAGCAGCTACCCACCGGGACAGGGTGGAAATGAGCAGTTCTTC. This encodes CASSYPPGQGGNEQFF.